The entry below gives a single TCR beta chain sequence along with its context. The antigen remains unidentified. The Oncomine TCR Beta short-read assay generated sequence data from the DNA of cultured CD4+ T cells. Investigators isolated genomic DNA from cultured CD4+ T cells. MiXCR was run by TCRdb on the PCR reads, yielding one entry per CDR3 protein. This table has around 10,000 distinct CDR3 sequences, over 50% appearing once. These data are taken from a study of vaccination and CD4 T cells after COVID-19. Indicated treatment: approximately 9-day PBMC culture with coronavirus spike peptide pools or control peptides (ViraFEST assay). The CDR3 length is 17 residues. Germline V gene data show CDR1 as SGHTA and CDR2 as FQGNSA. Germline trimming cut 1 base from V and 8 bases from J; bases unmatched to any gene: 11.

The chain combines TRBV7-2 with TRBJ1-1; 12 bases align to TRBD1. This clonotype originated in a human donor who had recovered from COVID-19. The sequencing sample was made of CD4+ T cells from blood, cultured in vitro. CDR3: CASSLVASGTGGREAFF. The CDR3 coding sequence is TGTGCCAGCAGCTTAGTAGCCAGCGGGACAGGGGGCAGAGAAGCTTTCTTT.